The TCR beta chain under discussion was sequenced for a study of T cell responses to AZD1222 COVID-19 vaccine (dated by TCRdb to the early 2020s). Concerning the study at large: AZD1222 recipients given second doses at about 4 weeks or at about 12 weeks were pooled, since spike-specific TCR depth and breadth were not found to differ between the two schedules. Trial participants were enrolled by age into subgroups of 18-55, 56-69 and 70-plus years, and 148, 28 and 57 TCR-sequenced participants, respectively, were included in these subgroups. TCR sequencing was performed for fewer than 250 trial participants, of whom around 200 were given two doses of AZD1222 and some 26 were given two doses of MenACWY control vaccine.

Study-level results and caveats: CD4 TCRs associated with the vaccine covered the entire spike protein, and the dominant responses were in regions 160-218 and 743-854. Nearly half of unique spike-specific TCRs reportedly recognized epitopes outside regions mutated in the B.1.351 and B.1.1.7 variants. Spike-specific TCR breadth and depth rose significantly after two AZD1222 doses compared with day 0 and with MenACWY recipients. In the small 56-69-year group, the increase in depth fell short of significance, most likely because of low power. Because no day 14 peak-response samples were available, the repertoires could be characterized only after the peak T cell response. Conclusions about previously exposed vaccinees are limited because only six or seven AZD1222 recipients were SARS-CoV-2 seropositive at baseline. Most participants were white British and females outnumbered males, and the authors suggested that clonal diversity may have been underestimated.

The CDR3 regions of human TCRbeta chains were analyzed by immunosequencing. Under the source paper's analysis protocol: Repertoire TCRs were checked for matches against a reference library of SARS-CoV-2-specific TCRs that had been generated using the MIRA antigen-specificity platform. Breadth meant the fraction of unique TCRs that were SARS-CoV-2-associated, whereas depth meant the fraction of total T cells that were SARS-CoV-2-associated. Each spike-specific TCR was assigned to its reactive spike region and to a CD4 or CD8 class using the MIRA data. Log10-transformed breadth and depth values were compared by one-way ANOVA with Sidak's multiple comparisons tests. Not all clones reach the TCRdb copy of this immuneACCESS table, which keeps in-frame sequences only. Checked studies attribute under half of the gap to unresolved V genes and leave the rest unexplained. V and J calls and clone size are those listed in that table; D and trimming were worked out from the DNA. Here the sample has 140,000 or so clones; approximately 92% occur a single time. The ten largest make up approximately 1.5% of the sample.

According to the study, the label for this sample's time point signals: baseline before first vaccination. The vaccinee samples were drawn from two UK trials, COV001 and COV002, one of which was a single-blind randomized controlled phase 2/3 trial testing AZD1222 (ChAdOx1 nCoV-19) in healthy adults. For TCRbeta chain sequencing, PBMC samples from trial participants were taken at day 0 and at day 28 after the second dose. As for this clone: Its antigen target is currently unknown. The record has no base qualities; no much larger clone is one base away.

Trimming costs V 7 bases and J 0 bases, and their ends lie 16 bases apart. Taken from cysteine to phenylalanine, the CDR3 has 16 residues. The retained sequence is limited to the CDR3, 48 bases, with the frame set at the first base. This TCR was recovered from an adult in good health. This sample comprised peripheral blood, obtained on day 0 of AZD1222 vaccination. The sequence links TRBV6-7 to TRBJ1-5; D gene: possibly TRBD1, on 6 matching bases. TRBV6-7 is an ORF; its function is uncertain. The CDR3 reads as follows: CASTMTGGYSNQPQHF. The DNA sequence reads TGTGCCAGCACTATGACCGGGGGCTATAGCAATCAGCCCCAGCATTTT.